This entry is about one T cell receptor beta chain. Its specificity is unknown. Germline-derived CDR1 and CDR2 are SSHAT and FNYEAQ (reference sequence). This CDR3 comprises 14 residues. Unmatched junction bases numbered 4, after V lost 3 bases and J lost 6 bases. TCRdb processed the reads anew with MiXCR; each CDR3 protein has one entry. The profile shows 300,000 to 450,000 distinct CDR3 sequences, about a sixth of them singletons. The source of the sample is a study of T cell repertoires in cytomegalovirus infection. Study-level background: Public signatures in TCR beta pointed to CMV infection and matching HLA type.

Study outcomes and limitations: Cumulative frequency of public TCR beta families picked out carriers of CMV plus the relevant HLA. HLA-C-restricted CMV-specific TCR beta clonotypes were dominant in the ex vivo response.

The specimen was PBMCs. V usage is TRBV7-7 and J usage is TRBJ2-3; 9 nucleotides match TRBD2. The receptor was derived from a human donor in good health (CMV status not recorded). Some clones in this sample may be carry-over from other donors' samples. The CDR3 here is CASSLVAGEDTQYF. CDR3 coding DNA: TGTGCCAGCAGCTTGGTAGCGGGAGAGGATACGCAGTATTTT.